This T cell receptor beta chain was found in a study of T cells after yellow fever vaccination. Study overall: Fractions low in cell number were prepared with SMART-Seq v4 Ultra Low Input.

This clonotype occurred many times. MiXCR was run by TCRdb on the 5' RACE reads, yielding one entry per CDR3 protein. The sample holds approximately 150,000 distinct CDR3 sequences, about 7.7% seen once. The sequence derives from a man aged 30 to 39 who received the YFV17D yellow fever vaccine. Sequenced here: CD4+ T cells sorted from PBMCs, sampled 5 days after the yellow fever booster vaccination.

In DNA, the CDR3 is TGCAGTGCCACAGACAGGGTGGTTCGAAACACCATATATTTT. Amino acid sequence: CSATDRVVRNTIYF. The chain recombines TRBV20-1 with TRBJ1-3, with 7 bases identical to TRBD1. Germline trimming cut 6 bases from V and 5 bases from J; bases unmatched to any gene: 10. This CDR3 is 14 amino acids long. Germline V gene data show CDR1 as DFQATT and CDR2 as SNEGSKA (reference sequence).